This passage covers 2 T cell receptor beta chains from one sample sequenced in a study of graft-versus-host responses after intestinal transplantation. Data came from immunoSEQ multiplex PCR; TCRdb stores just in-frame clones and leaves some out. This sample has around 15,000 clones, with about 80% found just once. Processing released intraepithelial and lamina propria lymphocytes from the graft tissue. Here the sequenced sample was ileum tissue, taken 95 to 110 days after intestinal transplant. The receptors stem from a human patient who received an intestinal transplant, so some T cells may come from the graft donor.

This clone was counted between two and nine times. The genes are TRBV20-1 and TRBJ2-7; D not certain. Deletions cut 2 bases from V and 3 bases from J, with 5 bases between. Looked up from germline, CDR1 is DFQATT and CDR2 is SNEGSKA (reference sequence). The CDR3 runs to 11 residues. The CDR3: CSARTRYEQYF. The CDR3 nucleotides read TGCAGTGCTAGAACCCGCTACGAGCAGTACTTC.

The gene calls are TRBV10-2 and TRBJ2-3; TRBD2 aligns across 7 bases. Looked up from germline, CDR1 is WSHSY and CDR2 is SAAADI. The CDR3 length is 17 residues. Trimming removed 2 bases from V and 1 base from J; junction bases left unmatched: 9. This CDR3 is CASSESGTLIRTDTQYF. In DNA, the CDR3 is TGCGCCAGCAGTGAGAGCGGGACCCTGATCCGCACAGATACGCAGTATTTT.